This T cell receptor beta chain comes out of a study of CD8+CD57+ T cells in acquired aplastic anemia. Study-level points and caveats: Patients shared twenty-nine CD8+ CDR3 sequences with controls.

In patients chosen for sequencing, flow cytometry had shown CD8+CD57+ cell expansion. All patients had severe acquired aplastic anemia. CDR3 length: 13 residues. With 5 bases removed from V and 7 bases from J, the gap between germline ends came to 12 bases. Germline CDR1 is SNHLY and CDR2 is FYNNEI. The study profiled TCR beta VDJ and CDR3 using genomic DNA as template. MiXCR, run by TCRdb on the reads, gives a single entry per CDR3 protein. This table has about 160,000 distinct CDR3 sequences, 47% appearing once. As to this clonotype: Its target is not known.

This chain uses TRBV2 with TRBJ1-5, with D possibly TRBD1 on 5 matching bases. What was sequenced was sorted CD4+, CD8+, or CD8+CD57+ T cells (not recorded which) from PBMCs. The receptor was derived from a human donor with aplastic anemia. The CDR3 DNA is TGTGCCAGCAGTTCAGGGTTGTGGCAGCCCCAGCATTTT. It is translated as CASSSGLWQPQHF.